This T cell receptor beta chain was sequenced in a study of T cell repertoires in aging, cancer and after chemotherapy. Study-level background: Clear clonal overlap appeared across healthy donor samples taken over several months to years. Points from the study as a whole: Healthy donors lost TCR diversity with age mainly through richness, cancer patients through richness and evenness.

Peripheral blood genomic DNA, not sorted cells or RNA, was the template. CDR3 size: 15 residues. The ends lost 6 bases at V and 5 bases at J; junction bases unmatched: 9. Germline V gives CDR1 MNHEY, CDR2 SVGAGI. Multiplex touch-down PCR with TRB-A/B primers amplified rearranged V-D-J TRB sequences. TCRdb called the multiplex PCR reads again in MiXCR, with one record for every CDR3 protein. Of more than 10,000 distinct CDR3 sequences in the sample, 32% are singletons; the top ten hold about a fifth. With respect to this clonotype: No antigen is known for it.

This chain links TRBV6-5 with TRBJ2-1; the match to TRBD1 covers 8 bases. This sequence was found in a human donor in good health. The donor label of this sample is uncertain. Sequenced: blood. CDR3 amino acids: CASSTDRGPNNEQFF. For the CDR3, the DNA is TGTGCCAGCAGCACCGACAGGGGTCCGAACAATGAGCAGTTCTTC.